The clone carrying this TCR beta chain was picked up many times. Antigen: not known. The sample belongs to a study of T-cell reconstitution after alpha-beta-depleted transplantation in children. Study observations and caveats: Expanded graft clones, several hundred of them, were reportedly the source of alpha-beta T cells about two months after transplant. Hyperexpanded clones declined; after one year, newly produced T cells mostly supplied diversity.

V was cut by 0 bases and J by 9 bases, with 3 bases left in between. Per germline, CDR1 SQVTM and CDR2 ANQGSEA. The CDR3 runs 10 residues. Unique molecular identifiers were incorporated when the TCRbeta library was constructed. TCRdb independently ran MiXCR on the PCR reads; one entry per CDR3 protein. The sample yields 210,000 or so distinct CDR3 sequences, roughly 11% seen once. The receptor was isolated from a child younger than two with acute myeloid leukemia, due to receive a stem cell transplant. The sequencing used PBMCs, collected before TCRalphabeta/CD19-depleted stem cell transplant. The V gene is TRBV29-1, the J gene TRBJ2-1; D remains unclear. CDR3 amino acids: CSVEDGEQFF. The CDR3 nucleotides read TGCAGCGTTGAAGACGGTGAGCAGTTCTTC.